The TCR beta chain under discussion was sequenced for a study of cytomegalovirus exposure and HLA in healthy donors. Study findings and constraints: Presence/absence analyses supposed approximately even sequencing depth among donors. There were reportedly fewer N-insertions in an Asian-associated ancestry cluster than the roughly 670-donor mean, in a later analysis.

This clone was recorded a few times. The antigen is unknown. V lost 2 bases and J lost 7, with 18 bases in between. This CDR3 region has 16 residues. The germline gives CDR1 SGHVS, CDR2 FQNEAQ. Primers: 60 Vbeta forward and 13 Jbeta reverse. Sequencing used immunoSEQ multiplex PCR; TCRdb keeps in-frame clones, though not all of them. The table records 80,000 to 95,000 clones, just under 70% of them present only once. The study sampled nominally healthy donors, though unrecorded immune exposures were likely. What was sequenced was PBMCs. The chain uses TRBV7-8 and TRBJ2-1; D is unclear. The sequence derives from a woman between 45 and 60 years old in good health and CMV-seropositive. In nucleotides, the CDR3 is TGTGCCAGCAGCTTAATAGTAGGAGTATCGGGTAATGAGCAGTTCTTC. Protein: CASSLIVGVSGNEQFF.